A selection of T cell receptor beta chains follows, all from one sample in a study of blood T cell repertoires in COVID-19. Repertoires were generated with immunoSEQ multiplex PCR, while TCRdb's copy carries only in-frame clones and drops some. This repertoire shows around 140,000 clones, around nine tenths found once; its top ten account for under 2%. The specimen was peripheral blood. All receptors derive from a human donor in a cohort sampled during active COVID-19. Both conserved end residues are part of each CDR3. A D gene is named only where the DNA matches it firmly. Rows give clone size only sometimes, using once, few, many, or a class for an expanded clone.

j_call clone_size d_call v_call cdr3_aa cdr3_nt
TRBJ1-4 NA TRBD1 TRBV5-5 CASSGTGGEKLFF TGTGCCAGCAGCGGGACAGGCGGGGAAAAACTGTTTTTT
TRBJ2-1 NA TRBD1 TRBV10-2 CARGFRGSPVGQFF TGCGCCAGAGGTTTCAGGGGGTCCCCTGTGGGGCAGTTCTTC
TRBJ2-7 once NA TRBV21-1 CAIERAGQGLYEQYF TGTGCCATCGAGAGAGCGGGACAGGGTTTATACGAGCAGTACTTC
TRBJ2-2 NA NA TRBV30 CAWRRLQGDTGELFF TGTGCCTGGAGGAGACTACAGGGAGACACCGGGGAGCTGTTTTTT
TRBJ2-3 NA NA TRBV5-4 CASRPGRTSTDTQYF TGTGCCAGCCGCCCCGGGCGGACTAGCACAGATACGCAGTATTTT
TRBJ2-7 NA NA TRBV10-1 CASSEGSYEQYF TGCGCCAGCAGTGAGGGGAGCTACGAGCAGTACTTC
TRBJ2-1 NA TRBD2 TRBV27 CASSLVSGGGDEQFF TGTGCCAGCAGTTTGGTTAGCGGGGGGGGAGATGAGCAGTTCTTC
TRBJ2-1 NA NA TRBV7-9 CASSLDRGHAYNEQFF TGTGCCAGCAGCTTAGACCGGGGACATGCCTACAATGAGCAGTTCTTC
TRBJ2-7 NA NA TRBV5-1 CASSETGPEQYF TGCGCCAGCAGCGAGACAGGTCCCGAGCAGTACTTC
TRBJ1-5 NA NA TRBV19 CASSIAPTGYYSNQPQHF TGTGCCAGTAGTATAGCCCCCACAGGGTATTATAGCAATCAGCCCCAGCATTTT
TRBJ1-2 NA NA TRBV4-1 CASSPGVSRGYGYTF TGCGCCAGCAGCCCTGGGGTTAGTCGGGGCTATGGCTACACCTTC
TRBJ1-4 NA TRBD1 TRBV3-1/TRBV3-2 CASSQAQGGGEKLFF TGTGCCAGCAGCCAAGCACAGGGGGGAGGTGAAAAACTGTTTTTT
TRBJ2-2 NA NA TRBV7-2 CASSLAGGITGELFF TGTGCCAGCAGCTTGGCAGGGGGGATCACCGGGGAGCTGTTTTTT
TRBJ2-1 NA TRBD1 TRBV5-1 CASSLALGTGLYNEQFF TGCGCCAGCAGCTTGGCACTTGGGACAGGGCTTTACAATGAGCAGTTCTTC
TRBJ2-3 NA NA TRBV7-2 CASSLGGHTDTQYF TGTGCCAGCAGCTTAGGGGGGCATACAGATACGCAGTATTTT
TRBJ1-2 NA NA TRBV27 CASRTLPRGGYTF TGTGCCAGCAGAACCCTACCCAGGGGCGGCTACACCTTC
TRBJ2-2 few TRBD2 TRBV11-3 CASSPLAGGQGGELFF TGTGCCAGCAGCCCACTAGCGGGGGGGCAAGGCGGGGAGCTGTTTTTT
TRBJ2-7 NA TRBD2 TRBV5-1 CASSSGGLAGAYEQYF TGCGCCAGCAGCTCGGGAGGACTAGCGGGGGCCTACGAGCAGTACTTC
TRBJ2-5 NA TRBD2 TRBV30 CAWIRGVGETQYF TGTGCCTGGATACGGGGGGTCGGGGAGACCCAGTACTTC
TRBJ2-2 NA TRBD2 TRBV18 CASSPRTSGGTYTGELFF TGTGCCAGCTCACCTCGGACTAGCGGGGGGACCTACACCGGGGAGCTGTTTTTT
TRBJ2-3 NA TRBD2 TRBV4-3 CASSQDRTSGISTDTQYF TGCGCCAGCAGCCAAGATAGGACTAGCGGAATTAGCACAGATACGCAGTATTTT
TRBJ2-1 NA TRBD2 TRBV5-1 CASSVAGGGVNEQFF TGCGCCAGCAGCGTAGCGGGGGGTGGTGTCAATGAGCAGTTCTTC
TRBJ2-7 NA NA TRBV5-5 CASSQDSLRGEQYF TGTGCCAGCAGCCAAGACTCTCTCCGGGGGGAGCAGTACTTC
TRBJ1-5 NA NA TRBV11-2 CASSLEGPNQPQHF TGTGCCAGCAGCTTGGAGGGGCCCAATCAGCCCCAGCATTTT
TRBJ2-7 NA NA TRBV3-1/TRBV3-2 CASSQLASSYEQYF TGTGCCAGCAGCCAACTAGCGAGCTCCTACGAGCAGTACTTC
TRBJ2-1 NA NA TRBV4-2 CASSQASYLYNEQFF TGTGCCAGCAGCCAAGCGTCATACTTGTACAATGAGCAGTTCTTC
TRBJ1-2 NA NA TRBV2 CASSESARRYGYTF TGTGCCAGCAGTGAAAGCGCCAGGAGGTATGGCTACACCTTC
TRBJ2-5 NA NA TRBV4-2 CASSPGLYQETQYF TGTGCCAGCAGCCCGGGACTGTACCAAGAGACCCAGTACTTC
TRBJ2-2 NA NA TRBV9 CASSVGVGELFF TGTGCCAGCAGCGTAGGTGTAGGGGAGCTGTTTTTT
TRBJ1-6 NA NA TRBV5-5 CASSIQSQGSYSPLHF TGTGCCAGCAGCATCCAGAGTCAGGGAAGCTACTCACCCCTCCACTTT
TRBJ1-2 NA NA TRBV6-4 CASSPKGGAEVNYGYTF TGTGCCAGCAGTCCGAAGGGGGGGGCTGAGGTGAACTATGGCTACACCTTC
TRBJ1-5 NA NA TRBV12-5 CASGLGGGNQPQHF TGTGCTAGTGGTTTGGGTGGGGGGAATCAGCCCCAGCATTTT
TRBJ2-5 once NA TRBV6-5 CASSSTQGAETQYF TGTGCCAGCAGCTCTACGCAGGGTGCGGAGACCCAGTACTTC
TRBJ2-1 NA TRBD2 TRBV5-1 CASRLAGLENEQFF TGCGCCAGCAGACTAGCGGGGCTAGAAAATGAGCAGTTCTTC
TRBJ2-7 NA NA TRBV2 CASSEAGEPRAKEQYF TGTGCCAGCAGTGAAGCTGGTGAGCCTAGAGCTAAGGAGCAGTACTTC
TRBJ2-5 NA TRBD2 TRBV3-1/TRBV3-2 CASSQSVTAGGGYQETQYF TGTGCCAGCAGCCAATCAGTCACGGCGGGCGGGGGGTACCAAGAGACCCAGTACTTC
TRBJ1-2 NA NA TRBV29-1 CSAERASGYTF TGCAGCGCCGAGCGGGCTTCTGGCTACACCTTC
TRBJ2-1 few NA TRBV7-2 CASSLSTGIAYNEQFF TGTGCCAGCAGCTTAAGCACAGGGATAGCCTACAATGAGCAGTTCTTC
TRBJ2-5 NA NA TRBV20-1 CSVTFGETQYF TGCAGTGTCACCTTCGGGGAGACCCAGTACTTC
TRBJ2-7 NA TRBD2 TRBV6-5 CASSPRIAGDEQYF TGTGCCAGCAGTCCACGAATAGCGGGGGACGAGCAGTACTTC
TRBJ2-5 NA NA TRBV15 CATSRDIGAEETQYF TGTGCCACCAGCAGAGATATTGGAGCTGAAGAGACCCAGTACTTC
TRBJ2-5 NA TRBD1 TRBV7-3 CASSLDRVTETQYF TGTGCCAGCAGCTTGGACAGGGTTACAGAGACCCAGTACTTC
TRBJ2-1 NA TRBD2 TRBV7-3 CASSPGLAGDNEQFF TGTGCCAGCAGTCCCGGACTAGCGGGGGACAATGAGCAGTTCTTC
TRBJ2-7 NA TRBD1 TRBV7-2 CASSAGQGLGLYEQYF TGTGCCAGCAGCGCCGGACAGGGTTTGGGGTTATACGAGCAGTACTTC
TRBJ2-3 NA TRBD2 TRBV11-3 CASSFGTSGGDTQYF TGTGCCAGCAGCTTTGGAACTAGCGGGGGTGATACGCAGTATTTT
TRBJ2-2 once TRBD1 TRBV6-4 CASSSQGADTGELFF TGTGCCAGCAGTTCACAGGGGGCGGACACCGGGGAGCTGTTTTTT
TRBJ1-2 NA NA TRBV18 CASSRTADYGYTF TGTGCCAGCTCGCGGACAGCCGATTATGGCTACACCTTC
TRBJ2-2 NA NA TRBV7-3 CASSSSARTNTGELFF TGTGCCAGCAGCTCCTCAGCCAGGACGAACACCGGGGAGCTGTTTTTT
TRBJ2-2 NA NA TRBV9 CASSEGEGTGELFF TGTGCCAGCAGCGAGGGAGAAGGCACCGGGGAGCTGTTTTTT
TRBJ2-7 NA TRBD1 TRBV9 CASSATGGRDEQYF TGTGCCAGCAGCGCCACAGGGGGCAGGGACGAGCAGTACTTC
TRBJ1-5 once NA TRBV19 CASTYSRGSRGSNQPQHF TGTGCCAGTACCTATTCTAGGGGTTCCCGGGGGAGCAATCAGCCCCAGCATTTT
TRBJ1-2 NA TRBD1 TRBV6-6 CASSYIGTELNYGYTF TGTGCCAGCAGTTACATCGGGACAGAGTTAAACTATGGCTACACCTTC
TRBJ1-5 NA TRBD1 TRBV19 CASSTPGQGHHQPQHF TGTGCCAGTAGTACCCCGGGACAGGGGCACCATCAGCCCCAGCATTTT